This T cell receptor beta chain emerged from a study of T cell responses to AZD1222 COVID-19 vaccine. Germline values: CDR1 SQVTM, CDR2 ANQGSEA. The CDR3 runs 14 residues. Study-wide points: Clonal diversity may have been underestimated in mostly white British donors. Sampling that yielded the repertoires occurred only after the peak T cell response.

This clone came up once. Its antigen is not known. At one end, the junction sequence differs from germline, possibly due to a read error. Data came from immunoSEQ multiplex PCR; TCRdb stores just in-frame clones and leaves some out. The sample yields roughly 120,000 clones, just over 85% seen once. The receptor's source is an adult in good health. The sample here was peripheral blood, taken on day 0 of AZD1222 vaccination. The chain links TRBV29-1 to TRBJ1-3, with 7 bases identical to TRBD1. CDR3 sequence: CSVRRQGSENTIYF. In nucleotides, the CDR3 is TGCAGCGTTCGACGACAGGGTTCTGAAAACACCATATATTTT.